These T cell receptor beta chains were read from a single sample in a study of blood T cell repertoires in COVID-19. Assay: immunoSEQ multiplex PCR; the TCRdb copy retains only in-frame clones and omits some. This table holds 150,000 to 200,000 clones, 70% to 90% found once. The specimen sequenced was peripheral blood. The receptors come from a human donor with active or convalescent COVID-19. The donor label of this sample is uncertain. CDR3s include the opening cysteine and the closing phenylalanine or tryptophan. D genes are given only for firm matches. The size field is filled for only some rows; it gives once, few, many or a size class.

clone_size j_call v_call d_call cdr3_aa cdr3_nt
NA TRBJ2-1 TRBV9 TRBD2 CASSVDLSGSGDEQFF TGTGCCAGCAGCGTGGACCTTAGCGGGAGCGGCGATGAGCAGTTCTTC
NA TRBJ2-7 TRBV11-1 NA CASSLAPRQADDYEQYF TGTGCCAGCAGCTTAGCTCCCAGACAGGCAGACGACTACGAGCAGTACTTC
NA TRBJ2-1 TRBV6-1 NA CASSERTGQYNEQFF TGTGCCAGCAGTGAACGGACTGGTCAATACAATGAGCAGTTCTTC
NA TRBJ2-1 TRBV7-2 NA CASSLRLTEQFF TGTGCCAGCAGTTTGAGGCTAACTGAGCAGTTCTTC
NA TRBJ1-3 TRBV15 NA CATSRDRSSDTSGNTIYF TGTGCCACCAGCAGAGATAGATCCTCGGACACCTCTGGAAACACCATATATTTT
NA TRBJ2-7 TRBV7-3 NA CASSLTGPGDEQYF TGTGCCAGCAGCTTAACCGGACCGGGGGACGAGCAGTACTTC
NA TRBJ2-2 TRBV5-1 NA CASSLSVTGELFF TGCGCCAGCAGCTTGTCGGTCACCGGGGAGCTGTTTTTT
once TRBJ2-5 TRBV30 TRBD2 CAWNQRGLGRETQYF TGTGCCTGGAACCAACGAGGACTAGGGCGAGAGACCCAGTACTTC
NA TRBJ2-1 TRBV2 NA CASSGQGAYNEQFF TGTGCCAGCAGTGGTCAAGGAGCCTACAATGAGCAGTTCTTC
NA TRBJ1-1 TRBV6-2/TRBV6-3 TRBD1 CASSHGTAEAFF TGTGCCAGCAGTCATGGGACAGCTGAAGCTTTCTTT
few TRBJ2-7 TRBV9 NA CASSVSPGSYEQYF TGTGCCAGCAGCGTAAGCCCGGGGAGCTACGAGCAGTACTTC
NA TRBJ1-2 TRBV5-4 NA CASTLDRLYGYTF TGTGCCAGCACCCTAGATAGGTTATATGGCTACACCTTC
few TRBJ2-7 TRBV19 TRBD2 CASPGEESTSGKVEQYF TGTGCCAGTCCGGGGGAAGAATCGACTAGCGGGAAGGTCGAGCAGTACTTC
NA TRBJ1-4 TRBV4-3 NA CASSTRAGNEKLFF TGCGCCAGCAGCACGCGAGCGGGTAATGAAAAACTGTTTTTT
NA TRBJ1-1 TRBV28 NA CASSWEDPLPEAFF TGTGCCAGCAGTTGGGAGGACCCCTTACCTGAAGCTTTCTTT
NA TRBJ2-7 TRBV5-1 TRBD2 CASSTASWTSGVPYEQYF TGCGCCAGCAGCACCGCCTCCTGGACTAGCGGGGTACCCTACGAGCAGTACTTC
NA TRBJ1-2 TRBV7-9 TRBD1 CASSLEPRGLDYTF TGTGCCAGCAGCTTAGAGCCAAGGGGGCTAGACTACACCTTC
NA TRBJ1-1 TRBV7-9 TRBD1 CASSLGRQGLKTEAFF TGTGCCAGCAGCTTAGGTAGACAGGGTTTGAAAACTGAAGCTTTCTTT
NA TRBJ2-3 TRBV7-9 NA CASSLSLGGKGTDTQYF TGTGCCAGCAGCTTATCTTTGGGGGGAAAGGGCACAGATACGCAGTATTTT
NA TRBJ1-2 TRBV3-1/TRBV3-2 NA CASSVTDTNYGYTF TGTGCCAGCAGCGTGACGGACACAAACTATGGCTACACCTTC
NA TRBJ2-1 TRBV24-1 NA CATSDLQGGSSYNEQFF TGTGCCACCAGTGATTTACAGGGAGGGAGCTCCTACAATGAGCAGTTCTTC
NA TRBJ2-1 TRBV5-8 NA CASSLVGKQYNEQFF TGTGCCAGCAGCTTGGTCGGGAAGCAATACAATGAGCAGTTCTTC
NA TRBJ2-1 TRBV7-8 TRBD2 CASSRAREVNNEQFF TGTGCCAGCAGCCGAGCGCGGGAGGTCAACAATGAGCAGTTCTTC
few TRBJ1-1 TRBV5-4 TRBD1 CASTLDRANTEAFF TGTGCCAGCACCCTAGACAGGGCGAACACTGAAGCTTTCTTT
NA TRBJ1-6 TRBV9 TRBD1 CASSTDRELLPLHF TGTGCCAGCAGCACGGACAGGGAGTTGTTACCCCTCCACTTT
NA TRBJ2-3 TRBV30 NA CAWRPELTVTDTQYF TGTGCCTGGAGACCCGAGCTAACGGTCACAGATACGCAGTATTTT
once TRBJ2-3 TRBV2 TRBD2 CAGGGAGGLDTQYF TGTGCCGGAGGGGGCGCGGGAGGGCTCGATACGCAGTATTTT
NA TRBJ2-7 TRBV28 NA CASSYPGSEQYF TGTGCCAGCAGTTACCCGGGGTCCGAGCAGTACTTC
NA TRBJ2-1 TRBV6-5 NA CASSKGAGGQDEQFF TGTGCCAGCAGTAAGGGCGCAGGGGGGCAGGATGAGCAGTTCTTC
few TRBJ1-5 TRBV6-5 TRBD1 CASGQSRGSNQPQHF TGTGCCAGCGGCCAAAGCAGGGGGAGTAATCAGCCCCAGCATTTT
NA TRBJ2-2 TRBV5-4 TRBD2 CASSSSWGGAGELFF TGTGCCAGCAGCTCTAGTTGGGGGGGAGCCGGGGAGCTGTTTTTT
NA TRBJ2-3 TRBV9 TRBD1 CASSPRTGVDTQYF TGTGCCAGCAGCCCAAGGACAGGGGTGGATACGCAGTATTTT
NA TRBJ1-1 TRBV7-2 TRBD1 CASSLGQGNTEAFF TGTGCCAGCAGCCTGGGACAGGGTAACACTGAAGCTTTCTTT
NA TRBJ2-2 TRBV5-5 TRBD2 CASSRGLAGPGTGELFF TGTGCCAGCAGCCGAGGTCTAGCGGGGCCTGGGACCGGGGAGCTGTTTTTT
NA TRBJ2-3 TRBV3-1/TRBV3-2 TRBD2 CASSQESGRGTDTQYF TGTGCCAGCAGCCAAGAGAGCGGGAGAGGTACAGATACGCAGTATTTT